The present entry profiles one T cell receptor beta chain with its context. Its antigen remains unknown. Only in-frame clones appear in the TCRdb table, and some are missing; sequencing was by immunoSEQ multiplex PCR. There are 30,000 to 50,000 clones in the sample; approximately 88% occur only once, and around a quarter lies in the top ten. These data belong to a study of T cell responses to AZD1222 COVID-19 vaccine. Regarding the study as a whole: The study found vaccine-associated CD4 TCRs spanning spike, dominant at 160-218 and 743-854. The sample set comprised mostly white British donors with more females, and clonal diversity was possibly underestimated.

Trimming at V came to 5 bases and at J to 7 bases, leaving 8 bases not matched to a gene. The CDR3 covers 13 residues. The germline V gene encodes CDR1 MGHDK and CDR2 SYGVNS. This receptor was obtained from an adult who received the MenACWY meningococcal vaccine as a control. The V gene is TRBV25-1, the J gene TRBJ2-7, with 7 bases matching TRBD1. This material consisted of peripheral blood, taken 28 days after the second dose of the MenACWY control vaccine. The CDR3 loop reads CASSPQGVGEQYF. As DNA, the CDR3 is TGTGCCAGCAGTCCCCAGGGGGTTGGGGAGCAGTACTTC.